These 31 T cell receptor beta chains were sequenced from one sample in a study of blood T cell repertoires in COVID-19. Profiled with immunoSEQ multiplex PCR; TCRdb holds only in-frame clones, not every one. The sample has 250,000 or so clones; around 86% are singletons. The sample taken for sequencing was peripheral blood. The receptors were sampled from a woman aged 40 to 50 who had recovered from COVID-19.

The V call is TRBV6-2 or TRBV6-3, the J call TRBJ1-1; D is uncertain. The CDR3 runs 13 residues. The V end lost 5 bases, the J end lost 5 bases, and 12 bases lay between the germline ends. From germline, CDR1 is MNHEY and CDR2 SVGEGT. The CDR3: CASSTLWETEAFF. The CDR3 nucleotides are TGTGCCAGCAGTACCTTGTGGGAGACTGAAGCTTTCTTT.

The chain has TRBV11-2 and TRBJ1-2; perhaps TRBD1 as D (6 bases). Germline V lookup: CDR1 SGHAT, CDR2 FQNNGV. CDR3 size: 14 residues. The V end lost 3 bases, the J end lost 6 bases, and 14 bases lay between the germline ends. The CDR3 protein is CASSFRTDDHGYTF. The CDR3 DNA sequence: TGTGCCAGCAGCTTCAGGACAGATGATCATGGCTACACCTTC.

This clone appeared a few times. This chain links TRBV6-6 with TRBJ2-1, with 14 bases identical to TRBD2. Germline CDR1 MNHNY, CDR2 SVGAGI (reference sequence). With 0 bases clipped from V and 14 bases from J, the junction kept 9 bases outside the gene matches. This CDR3 spans 16 amino acids. The CDR3 is CASSYSSGTSGGWKFF. Here the CDR3 DNA reads TGTGCCAGCAGTTACTCGTCCGGGACTAGCGGGGGATGGAAGTTCTTC.

J is TRBJ2-3 and V is TRBV7-2, with a tentative D call TRBD2 (5 bases). V was shortened by 4 bases and J by 10 bases, with 12 bases between the two germline ends. This CDR3 has 12 residues. Per germline, CDR1 SGHTA and CDR2 FQGNSA. CDR3 protein: CASSSGLMAQYF. The CDR3 DNA reads TGTGCCAGCAGCTCCGGACTTATGGCGCAGTATTTT.

The chain has TRBV3-1 (or the pseudogene TRBV3-2) and TRBJ1-2, with 10 bases identical to TRBD1. CDR1 and CDR2 (germline): LGHDT, YNNKEL (reference sequence). Trimming at V came to 4 bases and at J to 8 bases, leaving 7 bases not matched to a gene. This CDR3 is 14 amino acids long. CDR3 loop: CASSRLDRGPGYTF. CDR3 DNA: TGTGCCAGCAGCCGGCTCGACAGGGGGCCGGGCTACACCTTC.

This clone has a single count. This chain links TRBV6-5 with TRBJ1-2, with a weak D call TRBD1 (5 bases). Deletions cut 6 bases from V and 1 base from J, with 15 bases between. Germline-derived CDR1 and CDR2 are MNHEY and SVGAGI. This CDR3 spans 15 amino acids. The CDR3 sequence is CASSSRRGGNYGYTF. The CDR3 bases are TGTGCCAGCAGCTCCAGGAGGGGTGGTAACTATGGCTACACCTTC.

The chain uses TRBV4-1 and TRBJ1-1; D is uncertain. The CDR3 is made up of 12 amino acids. Germline CDR1 and CDR2: MGHRA and YSYEKL. Trimming took 0 bases from V and 9 from J, leaving 8 bases between them. The CDR3 loop reads CASSQDRVQAFF. CDR3 nucleotides: TGCGCCAGCAGCCAAGATCGGGTACAAGCTTTCTTT.

The rearrangement links TRBV7-6 to TRBJ2-7, with TRBD2 matching over 9 bases. Germline CDR1 is SGHVS and CDR2 is FNYEAQ. Losses at the gene ends were 5 bases for V and 0 bases for J; bases not matched to a gene: 5. This CDR3 has 15 residues. In DNA form, the CDR3 reads TGTGCCAGCAGCCCGGGACTAGCCTTCTCCTACGAGCAGTACTTC. Translated, it gives CASSPGLAFSYEQYF.

Written as DNA, the CDR3 is TGTGCCAGCAGCTTAGGACAGGCGTCTAACTATGGCTACACCTTC. It codes for CASSLGQASNYGYTF. This rearrangement joins TRBV7-2 to TRBJ1-2, with D maybe TRBD1 (6 bases). V lost 1 base to trimming and J lost 0 bases, with 9 bases between them. The CDR3 contains 15 residues. The germline V gene has CDR1 SGHTA and CDR2 FQGNSA. Supplemented by reference TRBV7-2 and TRBJ1-2, the full variable domain reads GAGVSQSPSNKVTEKGKDVELRCDPISGHTALYWYRQSLGQGLEFLIYFQGNSAPDKSGLPSDRFSAERTGGSVSTLTIQRTQQEDSAVYLCASSLGQASNYGYTFGSGTRLTVV.

This clone was seen a few times. This same CDR3 is encoded by further DNA sequences in the sample. The DNA for the CDR3 is TGTGCCAGTAGTATTCGGGACAGAAATCAGCCCCAGCATTTT. This sequence encodes CASSIRDRNQPQHF. The V gene is TRBV19, the J gene TRBJ1-5, with 7 bases lining up with TRBD1. The CDR3 spans 14 residues. V trimming: 3 bases; J trimming: 4 bases; junction bases outside the gene matches: 3. Germline values: CDR1 LNHDA, CDR2 SQIVND (reference sequence).

This clone was recorded once. The V call is TRBV7-9, the J call TRBJ2-5, with TRBD1 identical over 9 bases. The V gene end was trimmed by 4 bases and the J gene end by 5 bases; junction bases not matched to a gene: 8. Germline V gene sequence: CDR1 SEHNR, CDR2 FQNEAQ (reference sequence). The CDR3 contains 15 residues. CDR3 protein: CASSSGTGWDETQYF. The CDR3 coding sequence is TGTGCCAGCAGCTCGGGGACAGGGTGGGACGAGACCCAGTACTTC.

The rearrangement uses TRBV10-3 and TRBJ2-5; TRBD2 matches at 9 bases. The junction had 12 bases not matched to a gene; V was cut back by 11 bases and J by 5 bases. The CDR3 contains 14 residues. Germline V gives CDR1 ENHRY, CDR2 SYGVKD. The CDR3 loop reads CASAASGVGETQYF. In nucleotides, the CDR3 is TGTGCCTCCGCTGCTAGCGGGGTGGGGGAGACCCAGTACTTC.

This rearrangement joins TRBV19 to TRBJ1-1; D is unresolved. CDR1 LNHDA and CDR2 SQIVND come from the germline V gene (reference sequence). V was cut by 3 bases and J by 5 bases, with 10 bases left in between. This CDR3 spans 13 amino acids. The CDR3 DNA follows: TGTGCCAGTAGTATGTTTCCGGGGACTGAAGCTTTCTTT. Protein: CASSMFPGTEAFF.

The rearrangement joins TRBV5-8 to TRBJ1-5; D perhaps matches TRBD1 (6 bases). Germline CDR1 reads SGHTS; CDR2 reads YDEGEE. Trimming removed 4 bases at V and 4 bases at J, with 12 bases between. This CDR3 is built from 14 residues. CDR3 sequence: CASSEYRANQPQHF. The DNA of the CDR3 is TGTGCCAGCAGCGAGTACAGGGCTAATCAGCCCCAGCATTTT.

The gene calls are TRBV2 and TRBJ2-7; weak D call: TRBD2 (6 bases). Germline V gene sequence: CDR1 SNHLY, CDR2 FYNNEI. This CDR3 spans 12 amino acids. The CDR3 DNA follows: TGTGCGGGCGGCGGGGACTCCTACGAGCAGTACTTC. Amino acid sequence: CAGGGDSYEQYF.

The gene calls are TRBV5-1 and TRBJ1-4; D uncertain. The CDR3 totals 16 residues. Per germline, CDR1 SGHRS and CDR2 YFSETQ. V lost 0 bases to trimming and J lost 0 bases, with 9 bases between them. The CDR3 coding sequence is TGCGCCAGCAGCTTGGAGCGGACTGCAACTAATGAAAAACTGTTTTTT. Translated: CASSLERTATNEKLFF.

This sequence joins TRBV21-1 and TRBJ2-7; the table's D call TRBD1 went unverified against the DNA. TRBV21-1 is given as a pseudogene. This CDR3 comprises 17 residues. CDR3 sequence reads: CASSKKGAGDRIYEQYF. The CDR3, as DNA: TGTGCCAGCAGCAAAAAGGGTGCAGGGGACAGGATCTACGAGCAGTACTTC.

CDR3 sequence: CASSPEGVTDTQYF. Written as DNA, the CDR3 is TGTGCCAGCTCACCAGAAGGGGTTACAGATACGCAGTATTTT. The chain joins TRBV18 to TRBJ2-3; tentatively, D is TRBD1 (5 bases). Germline values: CDR1 KGHSH, CDR2 LQKENI. This CDR3 is 14 amino acids long. V lost 2 bases to trimming and J lost 3 bases, with 9 bases between them.

This rearrangement joins TRBV7-9 to TRBJ2-7; no definite D call. V dropped 3 bases and J dropped 5 bases, with 11 bases sitting between them. Looked up from germline, CDR1 is SEHNR and CDR2 is FQNEAQ (reference sequence). The CDR3 length is 13 residues. This chain's CDR3 is CASSLAKSHEQYF. CDR3 coding DNA: TGTGCCAGCAGCTTGGCAAAGTCCCACGAGCAGTACTTC.

The rearrangement joins TRBV3-1 (or the pseudogene TRBV3-2) to TRBJ1-1; 10 bases agree with TRBD1. CDR1 and CDR2 (germline): LGHDT, YNNKEL (reference sequence). V shed 4 bases, J shed 6 bases, and the junction held 5 bases outside the gene matches. This CDR3 is built from 14 residues. In DNA form, the CDR3 reads TGTGCCAGCAGCCGTGGGACAGGGGCCTCTGAAGCTTTCTTT. It is translated as CASSRGTGASEAFF.

The CDR3 protein is CASSHETGGGQPQHF. In DNA, the CDR3 is TGTGCCAGCAGCCACGAGACAGGGGGCGGCCAGCCCCAGCATTTT. J is TRBJ1-5 and V is TRBV6-5; 10 nucleotides agree with TRBD1. With 6 bases clipped from V and 7 bases from J, the junction kept 9 bases outside the gene matches. The CDR3 loop spans 15 amino acids. Germline values: CDR1 MNHEY, CDR2 SVGAGI.

The chain has TRBV19 and TRBJ2-7; 7 positions match TRBD1. V was pared by 6 bases and J by 5 bases, with 7 bases of the junction left unmatched. The CDR3 extends over 13 amino acids. Germline CDR1 is LNHDA and CDR2 is SQIVND (reference sequence). The CDR3 spells CASSVRGKDEQYF. CDR3 nucleotides: TGTGCCAGTAGCGTCAGGGGGAAGGACGAGCAGTACTTC. The full variable domain, rest sourced from reference TRBV19 and TRBJ2-7, is DGGITQSPKYLFRKEGQNVTLSCEQNLNHDAMYWYRQDPGQGLRLIYYSQIVNDFQKGDIAEGYSVSREKKESFPLTVTSAQKNPTAFYLCASSVRGKDEQYFGPGTRLTVT.

CDR3 sequence: CASSPPGIRSYEQYF. CDR3 nucleotide sequence: TGTGCCAGCTCACCACCCGGGATTAGATCCTACGAGCAGTACTTC. The chain carries TRBV18 and TRBJ2-7; a weak D match, TRBD2 (5 bases). The V end lost 0 bases, the J end lost 1 base, and 10 bases lay between the germline ends. The germline V gene encodes CDR1 KGHSH and CDR2 LQKENI. The CDR3 covers 15 residues.

The chain joins TRBV2 to TRBJ2-5, with 7 bases fitting TRBD1. Trimming took 4 bases from V and 7 from J; bases not matched to a gene: 9. CDR1 is SNHLY, CDR2 FYNNEI, per germline. The CDR3 extends over 14 amino acids. The CDR3 region is CASSGDSRRGTQYF. The CDR3 nucleotides read TGTGCCAGCAGTGGGGACAGTCGCCGCGGGACCCAGTACTTC.

This sequence joins TRBV28 and TRBJ1-4; D is undetermined. CDR3 length: 15 amino acids. Looked up from germline, CDR1 is MDHEN and CDR2 is SYDVKM. Trimming took off 3 bases at V and 5 bases at J, with 13 bases between the two ends. The chain's CDR3 is CASSFPGSVNEKLFF. CDR3 sequence (DNA): TGTGCCAGCAGTTTCCCGGGGTCAGTAAATGAAAAACTGTTTTTT.

V usage is TRBV7-3 and J usage is TRBJ1-5, with TRBD1 as a possible D gene (5 bases). Germline CDR1 is SGHTA and CDR2 is FQGTGA. The CDR3 is 16 residues long. The V gene lost 5 bases and the J gene lost 1 base, with 15 bases spanning the gap. The CDR3 nucleotides read TGTGCCAGCAGCAAGGGGTCCGGACGGAGCAATCAGCCCCAGCATTTT. Its protein product is CASSKGSGRSNQPQHF. The full variable domain, its missing parts supplied by reference TRBV7-3 and TRBJ1-5, is GAGVSQTPSNKVTEKGKYVELRCDPISGHTALYWYRQSLGQGPEFLIYFQGTGAADDSGLPNDRFFAVRPEGSVSTLKIQRTERGDSAVYLCASSKGSGRSNQPQHFGDGTRLSIL.

This clone was seen only a few times. Other nucleotide sequences in the sample specify the same CDR3. The chain couples TRBV6-5 to TRBJ1-6, with 8 bases that match TRBD1. CDR3 length: 15 residues. The V gene end was trimmed by 6 bases and the J gene end by 0 bases; junction bases not matched to a gene: 1. CDR1 and CDR2 (germline): MNHEY, SVGAGI. The CDR3 nucleotides are TGTGCCAGCAGGGACAGGGTCTCCTATAATTCACCCCTCCACTTT. This gives the protein CASRDRVSYNSPLHF.

This clone was observed a handful of times. The rearrangement joins TRBV7-9 to TRBJ1-2; D gene uncertain. This CDR3 contains 16 residues. CDR1 is SEHNR, CDR2 FQNEAQ, per germline (reference sequence). V lost 2 bases to trimming and J lost 2 bases, with 15 bases between them. The CDR3 protein is CASSLFFGGKNYGYTF. The CDR3 DNA sequence: TGTGCCAGCAGCTTATTTTTTGGCGGGAAAAACTATGGCTACACCTTC.

The V call is TRBV7-2, the J call TRBJ2-1; perhaps TRBD1 as D (9 bases). Per the germline V gene, CDR1 is SGHTA and CDR2 is FQGNSA. The CDR3 is 16 amino acids. Deletions cut 3 bases from V and 1 base from J, with 13 bases between. The CDR3 nucleotides are TGTGCCAGCAGCTTTAGCGGGACAGGGTCCTACAATGAGCAGTTCTTC. Protein: CASSFSGTGSYNEQFF.

The V gene is TRBV10-3, the J gene TRBJ2-2; D perhaps matches TRBD1 (5 bases). CDR1 and CDR2 (germline): ENHRY, SYGVKD. The V end lost 8 bases, the J end lost 0 bases, and 13 bases lay between the germline ends. This CDR3 contains 15 residues. The CDR3 nucleotides read TGTGCCATCTTAGGGGAAGATACGAACACCGGGGAGCTGTTTTTT. This encodes CAILGEDTNTGELFF.

The chain couples TRBV19 to TRBJ2-7, with D maybe TRBD2 (5 bases). CDR3 size: 13 residues. V dropped 0 bases and J dropped 5 bases, with 8 bases sitting between them. Germline V gene data show CDR1 as LNHDA and CDR2 as SQIVND (reference sequence). CDR3 amino acids: CASSIDGGDEQYF. CDR3 nucleotide sequence: TGTGCCAGTAGTATAGACGGAGGCGACGAGCAGTACTTC. The full variable domain, completed using reference TRBV19 and TRBJ2-7, is DGGITQSPKYLFRKEGQNVTLSCEQNLNHDAMYWYRQDPGQGLRLIYYSQIVNDFQKGDIAEGYSVSREKKESFPLTVTSAQKNPTAFYLCASSIDGGDEQYFGPGTRLTVT.